This TCR beta chain was sequenced during a study of blood T cell repertoires in COVID-19. TCRdb keeps only in-frame clones here, not all; method: immunoSEQ multiplex PCR. The table shows a few hundred thousand clones, with around 83% occurring only once. This CDR3 has 17 amino acids. Trimming took 4 bases from V and 4 from J; bases not matched to a gene: 13. The germline CDR1 and CDR2 sequences are KGHSH and LQKENI. Living in about two dozen US areas, the participants were between roughly 18 and 89 years of age. Participant reports of clinical history set cohort assignment. Recovery meant two consecutive negative NP/OP PCR tests, professional clearance, or resolved symptoms.

Sequenced input: PBMCs or T cells enriched from blood (not recorded which). The TCR comes from a woman in her forties or fifties who had recovered from COVID-19. The V gene is TRBV18, the J gene TRBJ1-2; 9 positions agree with TRBD1. As DNA, the CDR3 is TGTGCCAGCTCACTCGGGACAGGGATTGATGGATTCTATGGCTACACCTTC. It yields the protein CASSLGTGIDGFYGYTF.